This T cell receptor (beta chain) is drawn from a study of blood T cell repertoires in COVID-19. The wider study: Acute and convalescent COVID-19 specimens originated in the United States, Italy and Spain. T cells, B-cell-depleted T cells, or PBMCs provided the cDNA or gDNA that served as material.

Trimming shortened V by 5 bases and J by 2 bases, and 15 bases separated the two germline ends. Germline V CDR1 and CDR2: SGHTA, FQGNSA. The CDR3 loop spans 15 amino acids. How the authors handled the data: The authors estimated nucleated cell counts from reference gene primer amplification. Here immunoSEQ multiplex PCR was the method, and the copy in TCRdb shows in-frame clones only, minus some. That table supplies the V and J calls and clone size; D and trimming were determined from the DNA. Among 140,000 to 150,000 clones listed, about three quarters were seen once. The sequencing sample was made of peripheral blood. This receptor was taken from a woman aged 55-70 years with acute or convalescent COVID-19. The rearrangement links TRBV7-2 to TRBJ2-5, with D perhaps matching TRBD1 (6 bases). The CDR3 region has the DNA TGTGCCAGCAGCAAAGACAGGCCCAGGCAAGAGACCCAGTACTTC. Translated, it gives CASSKDRPRQETQYF.